Each of the 18 T cell receptor beta chains below was sequenced from the same sample in a study of Graves' ophthalmopathy and Graves' hyperthyroidism (dated by TCRdb to between 2017 and 2018). TCRdb names Illumina HiSeq 2000 as the instrument used. TCR beta CDR3 regions were amplified from RNA transcripts for repertoire sequencing. The first round was an RT-PCR using HTBI primers with the Qiagen OneStep RT-PCR kit, and this first round was followed by a second-round multiplex PCR, then size selection and purification. The public sequencing data were trimmed at Q25 with fastp and processed into clonotypes with MiXCR by TCRdb, which kept only in-frame beta chains. Every entry covers one CDR3 protein and lists the most common genes and DNA from its rows. The sample includes roughly 610,000 distinct CDR3 sequences, with approximately 22% observed a single time. The ten most abundant clones make up roughly 6.9% of the sample.

Sequencing was carried out using peripheral blood. Receptor source: a young woman with stable Graves' hyperthyroidism. Some clones in this sample may be carry-over from other donors' samples. Donor details come from another sample of the same person, matched by shared clones.

This clonotype was seen at least ten times. This rearrangement joins TRBV2 to TRBJ2-5; 7 bases agree with TRBD2. The V and J ends lost 7 bases and 5 bases, in that order; junction bases with no gene match: 4. This CDR3 spans 12 amino acids. The germline gives CDR1 SNHLY, CDR2 FYNNEI. CDR3 amino acids: CASKRGGETQYF. In DNA, the CDR3 is TGTGCCAGCAAGCGGGGCGGGGAGACCCAGTACTTC.

This clonotype was observed at least ten times. J is TRBJ1-2 and V is TRBV12-3 or TRBV12-4; TRBD1 might be the D (5 bases). The CDR3 contains 15 residues. Deletions cut 7 bases from V and 2 bases from J, with 17 bases between. CDR3 sequence: CASTLGGVQNYGYTF. The CDR3 region has the DNA TGTGCCAGCACCCTGGGGGGGGTCCAAAACTATGGCTACACCTTC.

This clonotype was picked up many times. The chain uses TRBV6-4 and TRBJ1-6; D may be TRBD1 (6 bases). V lost 7 bases to trimming and J lost 0 bases, with 25 bases between them. The CDR3 runs to 20 residues. Germline assignment: CDR1 MRHNA and CDR2 SNTAGT. The DNA for the CDR3 is TGTGCCAGCACCCACCCGGGGGCCCAACAGGAGAACTCCTATAATTCACCCCTCCACTTT. As protein: CASTHPGAQQENSYNSPLHF.

Many counts were recorded for this clonotype. The rearrangement links TRBV6-5 to TRBJ2-2; D might be TRBD1 or TRBD2, each matching 5 bases. The CDR3 contains 14 residues. With 7 bases removed from V and 5 bases from J, the gap between germline ends came to 14 bases. Germline CDR1 and CDR2: MNHEY and SVGAGI. The CDR3 loop reads CASIWQGTTGELFF. CDR3 sequence (DNA): TGTGCCAGCATCTGGCAAGGGACGACCGGGGAGCTGTTTTTT.

This clonotype was seen ten or more times. The chain links TRBV6-1 to TRBJ2-5; TRBD1 agrees at 12 bases. Germline V gives CDR1 MNHNS, CDR2 SASEGT. This CDR3 has 17 residues. V was pared by 9 bases and J by 0 bases, with 11 bases of the junction left unmatched. The CDR3 region has the DNA TGTGCCAGTACTCTTCACGGGACAGGGGGCAACCAAGAGACCCAGTACTTC. It specifies CASTLHGTGGNQETQYF.

This clonotype was seen many times. The V call is TRBV12-3 or TRBV12-4, the J call TRBJ1-6; 9 positions agree with TRBD1. The ends lost 8 bases at V and 6 bases at J; junction bases unmatched: 17. This CDR3 comprises 18 residues. The CDR3 DNA follows: TGTGCCAGCCGCCATGACGAATCCACAGGGGGCCTTAATTCACCCCTCCACTTT. It yields the protein CASRHDESTGGLNSPLHF.

This clonotype was observed many times. The chain uses TRBV2 and TRBJ2-5; TRBD2 matches 7 bases. Germline CDR1 and CDR2: SNHLY and FYNNEI. V lost 2 bases, J lost 5 bases, and 11 bases stayed unmatched. The CDR3 is 16 amino acids. The CDR3: CASSELAGDLGETQYF. The CDR3 bases are TGTGCCAGCAGTGAACTGGCGGGGGATTTAGGGGAGACCCAGTACTTC.

This clonotype was counted at least ten times. V and J are TRBV9 and TRBJ2-5, with 11 bases that match TRBD2. Germline loops: CDR1 SGDLS, CDR2 YYNGEE. J was trimmed by 5 bases and V by 4 bases; bases with no gene match: 7. The CDR3 sequence is 15 residues long. In DNA form, the CDR3 reads TGTGCCAGCAGCCCAAGACTAGCGGGGCAGGAGACCCAGTACTTC. Amino acid sequence: CASSPRLAGQETQYF. The full variable domain, in which reference TRBV9 and TRBJ2-5 provide the parts outside the CDR3, is DSGVTQTPKHLITATGQRVTLRCSPRSGDLSVYWYQQSLDQGLQFLIQYYNGEERAKGNILERFSAQQFPDLHSELNLSSLELGDSALYFCASSPRLAGQETQYFGPGTRLLVL.

The gene calls are TRBV6-1 and TRBJ2-7; no clear D gene. The CDR3 runs 12 residues. The V end lost 1 base, the J end lost 6 bases, and 7 bases lay between the germline ends. From germline, CDR1 is MNHNS and CDR2 SASEGT. CDR3 amino acids: CASSEESLEQYF. In DNA, the CDR3 is TGTGCCAGCAGTGAAGAGAGCCTCGAGCAGTACTTC.

This clonotype was seen ten or more times. The chain carries TRBV20-1 and TRBJ2-7; D is possibly TRBD1 or TRBD2 (6 bases each). V was shortened by 3 bases and J by 5 bases, with 8 bases between the two germline ends. The germline CDR1 and CDR2 sequences are DFQATT and SNEGSKA (reference sequence). CDR3 length: 11 residues. CDR3 protein: CSASRGHEQYF. CDR3 DNA sequence: TGCAGTGCTAGTCGGGGGCACGAGCAGTACTTC.

The chain has TRBV12-3 or TRBV12-4 and TRBJ1-6; D remains ambiguous. This CDR3 has 13 amino acids. V was shortened by 4 bases and J by 10 bases, with 11 bases between the two germline ends. The CDR3 coding sequence is TGTGCCAGCAGTTCCGGGATGTTCTCACCCCTCCACTTT. It specifies CASSSGMFSPLHF.

This clonotype was observed at least ten times. The CDR3 bases are TGCAGTGTGGGGGCCAGGCCGGCCTACGAGCAGTACTTC. It is translated as CSVGARPAYEQYF. The rearrangement links TRBV20-1 to TRBJ2-7, with TRBD1 as a possible D gene (6 bases). The V end was cut by 7 bases, the J end by 2 bases, with 15 bases between. The CDR3 is 13 residues long. Germline V gene sequence: CDR1 DFQATT, CDR2 SNEGSKA (reference sequence).

This clonotype has ten or more counts. V usage is TRBV12-3 or TRBV12-4 and J usage is TRBJ1-5; TRBD1 agrees at 7 bases. V lost 3 bases to trimming and J lost 6 bases; unmatched junction nucleotides: 8. The length of the CDR3 is 15 residues. CDR3 amino acids: CASSLTGYSSQPQHF. CDR3 DNA: TGTGCCAGCAGTTTGACAGGGTATTCTAGTCAGCCCCAGCATTTT.

V usage is TRBV12-3 or TRBV12-4 and J usage is TRBJ2-7; TRBD1 might be the D (6 bases). V lost 1 base and J 5 bases, leaving 12 bases between the germline ends. The CDR3 contains 14 residues. The CDR3 reads CASSLGQRGNEQYF. In nucleotides, the CDR3 is TGTGCCAGCAGTTTAGGACAGAGGGGGAACGAGCAGTACTTC.

Concerning this clonotype: The junction departs from germline at one end; a sequencing error may be responsible. V and J are TRBV2 and TRBJ2-5, with D possibly called TRBD1 or TRBD2 (5 bases each). The CDR3 consists of 13 residues. Germline V gene lookup returns CDR1 SNHLY and CDR2 FYNNEI. CDR3 in amino acids: CASSLKRGETEDF. For the CDR3, the DNA is TGTGCCAGCAGCCTGAAACGGGGCGAGACCGAGGACTTC.

This clonotype came up a few times. This chain uses TRBV11-1 with TRBJ1-5; D remains ambiguous. Germline lookup yields CDR1 SGHAT and CDR2 FQDESV (reference sequence). The CDR3 is 16 residues long. V gave up 3 bases and J gave up 3 bases, with 15 bases separating them. The CDR3 loop is CASSFFGVGPNQPQHF. DNA of the CDR3: TGTGCCAGCAGCTTTTTTGGGGTTGGCCCCAATCAGCCCCAGCATTTT.

This clonotype was counted many times. The chain joins TRBV20-1 to TRBJ2-5; 9 nucleotides agree with TRBD1. Looked up from germline, CDR1 is DFQATT and CDR2 is SNEGSKA (reference sequence). The CDR3 is 15 amino acids. V lost 5 bases, J lost 4 bases, and 11 bases stayed unmatched. The CDR3 bases are TGCAGTGCTCGGGACAGGGTCACGTCCCTAGAGACCCAGTACTTC. Its protein product is CSARDRVTSLETQYF.

This clonotype was seen only a few times. V usage is TRBV6-4 and J usage is TRBJ2-2; TRBD2 aligns across 12 bases. V was clipped by 0 bases and J by 3 bases; unmatched bases: 5. There are 18 residues in the CDR3. The V gene's germline CDR1 is MRHNA and CDR2 SNTAGT. This chain's CDR3 is CASSDSSSGGADTGELFF. In DNA, the CDR3 is TGTGCCAGCAGTGACTCGTCTAGCGGGGGGGCTGACACCGGGGAGCTGTTTTTT.